The clone carrying this TCR beta chain was seen a handful of times. The antigen is undetermined. This sample is part of a study of cytomegalovirus exposure and HLA in healthy donors. General study findings and limits: Rare TCR sequences dominated, though some public TCRs recurred in many donors. Donors belonging to an Asian-associated ancestry cluster reportedly showed fewer N-insertions in productive TCRs than the roughly 700-donor mean, according to what a later analysis found.

The PCR used 60 Vbeta and 13 Jbeta primers. Method: immunoSEQ multiplex PCR; TCRdb's copy keeps in-frame clones and lacks some. Among more than 100,000 clones listed, approximately 61% were seen once. Germline CDR1 is SEHNR and CDR2 is FQNEAQ (reference sequence). The CDR3 runs to 14 residues. The V gene lost 5 bases and the J gene lost 0 bases, with 11 bases spanning the gap. This rearrangement joins TRBV7-9 to TRBJ2-7, with D maybe TRBD1 (6 bases). The clonotype originates from a woman aged 40-49 years in good health and CMV-seronegative. The sequenced sample consisted of PBMCs. CDR3 loop: CASSLGQLSYEQYF. The CDR3 region has the DNA TGTGCCAGCAGCCTCGGACAGCTCTCCTACGAGCAGTACTTC.